This T cell receptor beta chain was found in a study of control samples from healthy donors and cancer patients (dated by TCRdb to 2018 to 2020). The library was generated by the immunoSEQ multiplex PCR assay. The table comes from immuneACCESS by way of TCRdb, which keeps in-frame sequences with V and J called. Part of the clones is missing from these tables; in studies checked, under half for an unresolved V gene and the rest for unknown reasons. Here the sample has just over 150,000 clones; about 87% occur a single time. Around 12% of the sample rests with the top ten. There are 16 amino acids in the CDR3, from cysteine to phenylalanine inclusive. Just CDR3 DNA is preserved here, 48 bases in frame from base 1. From the germline V gene, CDR1 is SNHLY and CDR2 is FYNNEI. After removal of 4 bases from V and 6 bases from J, the junction retains 12 bases not matched to a gene. Note on this clone: Its antigen target is currently unknown. No much larger clone is present one base from it, and per-base qualities are unavailable.

Here the chain combines TRBV2 and TRBJ1-5, with 7 middle bases fitting TRBD1. Sequences were obtained from blood. This TCR was sampled from a young man in good health. The CDR3 here reads CASSAPRGREGQPQHF. The base sequence is TGTGCCAGCAGTGCCCCAAGGGGGCGAGAGGGTCAGCCCCAGCATTTT.